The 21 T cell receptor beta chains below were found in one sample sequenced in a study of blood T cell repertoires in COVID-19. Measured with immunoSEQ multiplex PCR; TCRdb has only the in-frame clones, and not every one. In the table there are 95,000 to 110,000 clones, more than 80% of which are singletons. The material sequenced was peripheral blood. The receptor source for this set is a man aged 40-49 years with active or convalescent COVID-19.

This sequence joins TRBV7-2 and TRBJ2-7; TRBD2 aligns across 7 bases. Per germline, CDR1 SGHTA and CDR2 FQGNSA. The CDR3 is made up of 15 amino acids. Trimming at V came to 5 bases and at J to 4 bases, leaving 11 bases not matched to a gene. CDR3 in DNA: TGTGCCAGCAGCCCCACCCCCGGACTAGGGTACGAGCAGTACTTC. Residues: CASSPTPGLGYEQYF.

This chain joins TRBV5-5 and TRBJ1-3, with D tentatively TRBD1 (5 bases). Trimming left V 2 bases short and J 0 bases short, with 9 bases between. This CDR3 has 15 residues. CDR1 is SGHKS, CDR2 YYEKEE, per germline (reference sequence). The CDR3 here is CASSLQEFSGNTIYF. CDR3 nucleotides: TGTGCCAGCAGCTTACAGGAGTTCTCTGGAAACACCATATATTTT.

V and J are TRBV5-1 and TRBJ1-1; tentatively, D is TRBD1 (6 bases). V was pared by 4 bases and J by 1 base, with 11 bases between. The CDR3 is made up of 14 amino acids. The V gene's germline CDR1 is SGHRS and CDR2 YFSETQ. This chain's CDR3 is CASSPGDTNTEAFF. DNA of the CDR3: TGCGCCAGCAGCCCAGGGGATACGAACACTGAAGCTTTCTTT.

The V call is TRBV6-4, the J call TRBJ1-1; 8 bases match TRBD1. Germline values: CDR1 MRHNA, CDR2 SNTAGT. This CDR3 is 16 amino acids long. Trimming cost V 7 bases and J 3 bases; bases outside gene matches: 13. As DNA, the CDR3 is TGTGCCAGCAATGCCCCCAGGGGGCGAACGGACACTGAAGCTTTCTTT. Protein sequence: CASNAPRGRTDTEAFF.

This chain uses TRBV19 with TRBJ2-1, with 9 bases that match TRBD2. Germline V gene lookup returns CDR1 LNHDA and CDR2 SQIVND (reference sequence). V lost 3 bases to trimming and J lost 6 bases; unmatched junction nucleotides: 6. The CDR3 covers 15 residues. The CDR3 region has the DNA TGTGCCAGTAGTATCAGCGGCGGGAGGGCCAATGAGCAGTTCTTC. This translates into CASSISGGRANEQFF.

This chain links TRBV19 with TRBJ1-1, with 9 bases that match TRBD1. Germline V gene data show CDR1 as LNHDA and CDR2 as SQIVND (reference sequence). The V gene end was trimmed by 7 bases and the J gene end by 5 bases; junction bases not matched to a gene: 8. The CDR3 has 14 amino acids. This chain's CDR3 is CASTIQGAVTEAFF. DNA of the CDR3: TGTGCCAGTACCATACAGGGGGCCGTTACTGAAGCTTTCTTT.

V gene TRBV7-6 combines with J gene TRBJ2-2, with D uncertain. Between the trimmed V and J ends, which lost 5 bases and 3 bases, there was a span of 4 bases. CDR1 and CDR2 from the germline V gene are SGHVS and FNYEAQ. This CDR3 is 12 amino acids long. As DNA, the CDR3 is TGTGCCAGCAGCGAGTACACCGGGGAGCTGTTTTTT. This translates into CASSEYTGELFF.

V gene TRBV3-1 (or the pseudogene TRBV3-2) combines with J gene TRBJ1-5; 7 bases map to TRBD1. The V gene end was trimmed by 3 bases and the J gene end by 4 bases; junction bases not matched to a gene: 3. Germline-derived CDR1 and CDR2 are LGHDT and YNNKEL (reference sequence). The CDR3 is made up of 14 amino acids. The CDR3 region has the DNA TGTGCCAGCAGCCAGGGACAGCCTAATCAGCCCCAGCATTTT. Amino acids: CASSQGQPNQPQHF.

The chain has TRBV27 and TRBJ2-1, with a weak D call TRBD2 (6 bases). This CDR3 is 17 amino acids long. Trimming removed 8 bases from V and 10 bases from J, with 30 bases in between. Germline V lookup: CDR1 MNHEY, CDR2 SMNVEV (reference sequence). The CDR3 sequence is CASGSATGTPSPWEQFF. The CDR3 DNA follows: TGTGCCAGCGGTTCCGCCACCGGGACTCCCTCGCCTTGGGAGCAGTTCTTC.

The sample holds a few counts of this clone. CDR3 protein: CASSAPGQGYHEQYF. In nucleotides, the CDR3 is TGTGCCAGTAGTGCCCCGGGACAGGGCTACCACGAGCAGTACTTC. The chain carries TRBV19 and TRBJ2-7; the match to TRBD1 covers 9 bases. V shed 5 bases, J shed 5 bases, and the junction held 10 bases outside the gene matches. In germline, CDR1 is LNHDA, CDR2 SQIVND (reference sequence). The CDR3 runs to 15 residues.

This CDR3 reads CASSVGGTGGTGELFF. In DNA, the CDR3 is TGTGCCAGCAGCGTAGGGGGGACAGGGGGCACCGGGGAGCTGTTTTTT. This sequence joins TRBV5-4 and TRBJ2-2; 11 bases are a match to TRBD1. Germline lookup yields CDR1 SGHNT and CDR2 YYREEE (reference sequence). CDR3 length equals 16 residues. J lost 4 bases, V lost 4 bases, and 6 bases had no gene match.

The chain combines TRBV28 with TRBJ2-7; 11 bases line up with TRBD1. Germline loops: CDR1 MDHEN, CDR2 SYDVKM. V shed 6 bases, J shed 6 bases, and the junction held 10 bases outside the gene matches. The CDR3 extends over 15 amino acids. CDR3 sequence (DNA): TGTGCCAGCAGCAGAGGGACAGGGGGAAGGGGCGAGCAGTACTTC. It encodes CASSRGTGGRGEQYF.

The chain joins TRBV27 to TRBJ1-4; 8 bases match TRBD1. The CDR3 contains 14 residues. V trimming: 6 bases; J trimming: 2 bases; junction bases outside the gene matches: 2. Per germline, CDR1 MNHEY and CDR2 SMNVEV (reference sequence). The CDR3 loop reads CASSRTGTNEKLFF. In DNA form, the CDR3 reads TGTGCCAGCAGCCGGACAGGGACTAATGAAAAACTGTTTTTT.

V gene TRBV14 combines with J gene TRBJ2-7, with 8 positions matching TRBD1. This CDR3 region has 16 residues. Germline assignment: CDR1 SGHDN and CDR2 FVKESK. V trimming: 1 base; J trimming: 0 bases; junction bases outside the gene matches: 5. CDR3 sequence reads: CASSQGPGTGSYEQYF. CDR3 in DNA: TGTGCCAGCAGCCAAGGCCCCGGGACAGGCTCCTACGAGCAGTACTTC.

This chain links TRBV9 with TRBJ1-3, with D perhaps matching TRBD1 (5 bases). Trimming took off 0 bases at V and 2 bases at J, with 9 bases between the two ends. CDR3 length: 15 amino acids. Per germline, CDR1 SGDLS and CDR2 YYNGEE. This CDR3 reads CASSVAGATGNTIYF. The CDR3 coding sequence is TGTGCCAGCAGCGTAGCTGGGGCCACTGGAAACACCATATATTTT.

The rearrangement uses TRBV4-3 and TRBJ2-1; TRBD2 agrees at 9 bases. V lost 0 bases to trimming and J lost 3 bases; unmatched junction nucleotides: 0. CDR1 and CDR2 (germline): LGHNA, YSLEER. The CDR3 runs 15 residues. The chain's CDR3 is CASSQELAGYNEQFF. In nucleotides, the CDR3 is TGCGCCAGCAGCCAAGAACTAGCGGGCTACAATGAGCAGTTCTTC.

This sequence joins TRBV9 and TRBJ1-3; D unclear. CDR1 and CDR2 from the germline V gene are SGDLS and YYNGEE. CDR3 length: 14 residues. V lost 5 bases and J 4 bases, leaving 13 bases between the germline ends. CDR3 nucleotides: TGTGCCAGCAGAGCCCCCGGGTTGGGAAACACCATATATTTT. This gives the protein CASRAPGLGNTIYF.

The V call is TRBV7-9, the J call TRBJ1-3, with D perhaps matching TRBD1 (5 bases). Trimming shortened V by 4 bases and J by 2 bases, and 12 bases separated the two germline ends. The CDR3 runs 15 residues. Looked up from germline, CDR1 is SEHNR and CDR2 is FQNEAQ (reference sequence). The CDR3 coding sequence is TGTGCCAGCAGCTGGGGGGGTACAGCTGGAAACACCATATATTTT. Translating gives CASSWGGTAGNTIYF.

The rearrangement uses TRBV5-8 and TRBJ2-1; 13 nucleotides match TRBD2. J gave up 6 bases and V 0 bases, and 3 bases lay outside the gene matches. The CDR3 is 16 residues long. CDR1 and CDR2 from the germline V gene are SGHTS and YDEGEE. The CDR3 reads CASSLAGTSGINEQFF. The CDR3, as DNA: TGTGCCAGCAGCTTGGCCGGGACTAGCGGGATCAATGAGCAGTTCTTC.

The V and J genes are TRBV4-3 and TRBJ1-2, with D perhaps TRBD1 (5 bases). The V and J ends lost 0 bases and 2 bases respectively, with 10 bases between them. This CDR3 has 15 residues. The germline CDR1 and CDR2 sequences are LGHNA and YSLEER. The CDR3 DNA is TGCGCCAGCAGCCAAGATCCAGGGTTAAACTATGGCTACACCTTC. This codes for CASSQDPGLNYGYTF.

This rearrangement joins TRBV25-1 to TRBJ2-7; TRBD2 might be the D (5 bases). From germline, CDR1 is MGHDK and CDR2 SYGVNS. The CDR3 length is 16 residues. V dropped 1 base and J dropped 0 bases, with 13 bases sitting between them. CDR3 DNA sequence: TGTGCCAGCAGTGAATCCCCCGGACGGGACTCCTACGAGCAGTACTTC. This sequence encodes CASSESPGRDSYEQYF.